This passage covers 20 T cell receptor beta chains from one sample sequenced in a study of technical replicates of blood from a handful of donors. Using immunoSEQ multiplex PCR, the repertoire was profiled, and TCRdb retains in-frame clones only, with some absent. Found here are about 60,000 clones, more than 75% of them singletons; the top ten hold under 6.5%. The specimen was PBMCs. The receptors stem from a human donor in good health. Some clones in this sample may be carry-over from other donors' samples.

This clone was observed a single time. This chain connects TRBV7-6 to TRBJ1-4; the match to TRBD1 covers 10 bases. The CDR3 loop spans 16 amino acids. Unmatched junction bases numbered 11, after V lost 5 bases and J lost 8 bases. Germline V gene sequence: CDR1 SGHVS, CDR2 FNYEAQ. The CDR3 here is CASSPRDRGAGEKLFF. The CDR3 DNA is TGTGCCAGCAGCCCTAGGGACAGGGGAGCGGGGGAAAAACTGTTTTTT.

J is TRBJ2-3 and V is TRBV10-1; 9 nucleotides match TRBD2. Losses at the gene ends were 6 bases for V and 4 bases for J; bases not matched to a gene: 11. Per the germline V gene, CDR1 is WNHNN and CDR2 is SYGVQD (reference sequence). This CDR3 has 16 residues. CDR3 sequence: CASRQGGTSKADTQYF. The CDR3 nucleotides are TGCGCCAGCAGGCAGGGTGGGACTAGCAAGGCAGATACGCAGTATTTT.

The V gene is TRBV27, the J gene TRBJ2-4, with a weak D call TRBD2 (5 bases). Germline V gene sequence: CDR1 MNHEY, CDR2 SMNVEV (reference sequence). The germline V and J ends were trimmed by 3 bases and 5 bases, with 8 bases remaining between them. The CDR3 is 13 amino acids. The CDR3 DNA is TGTGCCAGCAGTTTTTTGGGAGAAAACATTCAGTACTTC. Amino acids: CASSFLGENIQYF.

The CDR3 bases are TGCAGTGCTAAACAGTCGATAGGCTACACCTTC. This codes for CSAKQSIGYTF. The chain uses TRBV20-1 and TRBJ1-2; D unresolved. The CDR3 loop spans 11 amino acids. V lost 4 bases to trimming and J lost 8 bases, with 11 bases between them. Germline values: CDR1 DFQATT, CDR2 SNEGSKA (reference sequence).

This chain joins TRBV4-3 and TRBJ2-2; 9 bases line up with TRBD2. Per germline, CDR1 LGHNA and CDR2 YSLEER. The CDR3 runs to 16 residues. The ends lost 0 bases at V and 3 bases at J; junction bases unmatched: 2. CDR3 bases: TGCGCCAGCAGCCAAGAACTAGCGGGCGACACCGGGGAGCTGTTTTTT. This gives the protein CASSQELAGDTGELFF.

This rearrangement joins TRBV7-9 to TRBJ1-6, with 9 bases fitting TRBD1. The CDR3 contains 17 residues. Germline assignment: CDR1 SEHNR and CDR2 FQNEAQ (reference sequence). V was pared by 6 bases and J by 7 bases, with 13 bases of the junction left unmatched. CDR3 in DNA: TGTGCCAGCAGTTTCCAGGCCATGACAGGGGGAAATTCACCCCTCCACTTT. Translation gives CASSFQAMTGGNSPLHF.

The chain links TRBV7-9 to TRBJ2-5; TRBD2 aligns across 7 bases. The CDR3 loop spans 15 amino acids. Germline CDR1 SEHNR, CDR2 FQNEAQ (reference sequence). The V gene end was trimmed by 4 bases and the J gene end by 3 bases; junction bases not matched to a gene: 8. Written as DNA, the CDR3 is TGTGCCAGCAGCTACGGCTGGGGGGGGGAAGAGACCCAGTACTTC. Its protein is CASSYGWGGEETQYF.

This clone was picked up one time. The chain joins TRBV18 to TRBJ2-5; 13 bases map to TRBD2. This CDR3 is built from 16 residues. The V and J ends lost 4 bases and 4 bases, in that order; junction bases with no gene match: 6. Germline CDR1 is KGHSH and CDR2 is LQKENI. CDR3 DNA: TGTGCCAGCTCACGCGGACTAGCGGGAGAGGCAGAGACCCAGTACTTC. Translation gives CASSRGLAGEAETQYF.

The chain uses TRBV5-1 and TRBJ2-7; TRBD2 agrees at 8 bases. J lost 7 bases, V lost 2 bases, and 11 bases had no gene match. Looked up from germline, CDR1 is SGHRS and CDR2 is YFSETQ. This CDR3 contains 15 residues. The CDR3 sequence is CASSFGTGGPGEQYF. CDR3 DNA: TGCGCCAGCAGCTTTGGGACGGGAGGGCCTGGGGAGCAGTACTTC.

V usage is TRBV5-5 and J usage is TRBJ1-2; 7 bases map to TRBD1. Germline-derived CDR1 and CDR2 are SGHKS and YYEKEE (reference sequence). The CDR3 length is 14 residues. Trimming cost V 3 bases and J 4 bases; bases outside gene matches: 6. The CDR3 nucleotides read TGTGCCAGCAGCTCGGGACAGTTGGGCTATGGCTACACCTTC. Amino acids: CASSSGQLGYGYTF.

This chain connects TRBV5-6 to TRBJ2-1; D may be TRBD1 (6 bases). Trimming stripped 4 bases from V and 2 bases from J, with 16 bases between. Germline CDR1 reads SGHDT; CDR2 reads YYEEEE. The CDR3 has 16 amino acids. The CDR3 nucleotides are TGTGCCAGCAGCCTCGACCTTGGGGGCACCTACAATGAGCAGTTCTTC. It yields the protein CASSLDLGGTYNEQFF.

The rearrangement links TRBV27 to TRBJ1-2; TRBD1 agrees at 7 bases. The CDR3 consists of 16 residues. Germline lookup yields CDR1 MNHEY and CDR2 SMNVEV (reference sequence). V shed 0 bases and J 2 bases; nucleotides not matched to a gene: 6. The chain's CDR3 is CASSLSYGQVNYGYTF. CDR3 nucleotide sequence: TGTGCCAGCAGTTTATCCTACGGACAGGTGAACTATGGCTACACCTTC.

The chain joins TRBV18 to TRBJ1-2; TRBD1 might be the D (6 bases). CDR1 and CDR2 from the germline V gene are KGHSH and LQKENI. The CDR3 contains 16 residues. The ends were cut back, 4 bases at V and 8 bases at J, with 23 bases in the middle. CDR3 residues: CASSLLRQDVPYGYTF. CDR3 coding DNA: TGTGCCAGCTCACTCCTAAGACAGGACGTGCCCTACGGCTACACCTTC.

The J gene is TRBJ2-7, the V gene TRBV29-1; 10 nucleotides match TRBD2. The ends lost 7 bases at V and 1 base at J; junction bases unmatched: 7. The germline gives CDR1 SQVTM, CDR2 ANQGSEA. This CDR3 comprises 14 residues. The CDR3 here is CSGLSGGKSYEQYF. CDR3 DNA: TGCAGCGGCCTTAGCGGGGGGAAATCCTACGAGCAGTACTTC.

The chain joins TRBV6-5 to TRBJ2-1; 7 bases are shared with TRBD1. The CDR3 is made up of 14 amino acids. With V trimmed by 3 bases and J by 5 bases, 4 bases remained unmatched. Germline V gives CDR1 MNHEY, CDR2 SVGAGI. CDR3 nucleotide sequence: TGTGCCAGCAGTTATGGGGACAGCCACAATGAGCAGTTCTTC. Translated, it gives CASSYGDSHNEQFF.

The CDR3 DNA reads as TGTGCCAGCAGCTGGGGAGGACTAGCGGGCCTCGAGCAGTACTTC. It codes for CASSWGGLAGLEQYF. This chain connects TRBV5-8 to TRBJ2-7; 11 bases fit TRBD2. This CDR3 has 15 amino acids. Germline V gene data show CDR1 as SGHTS and CDR2 as YDEGEE. Losses at the gene ends were 3 bases for V and 6 bases for J; bases not matched to a gene: 8. The full variable domain, with the rest looked up from reference TRBV5-8 and TRBJ2-7, is EAGVTQSPTHLIKTRGQQATLRCSPISGHTSVYWYQQALGLGLQFLLWYDEGEERNRGNFPPRFSGRQFPNYSSELNVNALELEDSALYLCASSWGGLAGLEQYFGPGTRLTVT.

The rearrangement uses TRBV18 and TRBJ2-3; 10 bases agree with TRBD1. Germline V lookup: CDR1 KGHSH, CDR2 LQKENI. This CDR3 spans 14 amino acids. The trim removed 3 bases at V and 4 bases at J, leaving 1 base unmatched. The CDR3 DNA sequence: TGTGCCAGCTCACCGGGGACAGGGGCAGATACGCAGTATTTT. The encoded protein is CASSPGTGADTQYF.

V usage is TRBV4-3 and J usage is TRBJ1-4, with TRBD1 identical over 7 bases. CDR1 is LGHNA, CDR2 YSLEER, per germline. Germline trimming cut 4 bases from V and 0 bases from J; bases unmatched to any gene: 2. This CDR3 spans 15 amino acids. Here the CDR3 reads CASSPGQATNEKLFF. The DNA for the CDR3 is TGCGCCAGCAGCCCCGGACAGGCAACTAATGAAAAACTGTTTTTT.

This chain connects TRBV11-2 to TRBJ2-7; perhaps TRBD2 as D (5 bases). V was pared by 0 bases and J by 6 bases, with 12 bases between. This CDR3 contains 14 residues. Germline values: CDR1 SGHAT, CDR2 FQNNGV. The CDR3 region has the DNA TGTGCCAGCAGCTTAGATGGGAGCGATGGCGAGCAGTACTTC. As protein: CASSLDGSDGEQYF.

V gene TRBV7-2 combines with J gene TRBJ2-5; 10 bases are shared with TRBD2. With 4 bases clipped from V and 5 bases from J, the junction kept 7 bases outside the gene matches. The CDR3 contains 15 residues. Per the germline V gene, CDR1 is SGHTA and CDR2 is FQGNSA. The CDR3 DNA reads as TGTGCCAGCAGCTCGTACCTAGCGGGGGCGGAGACCCAGTACTTC. Translating gives CASSSYLAGAETQYF. Drawing the rest from reference TRBV7-2 and TRBJ2-5, the complete variable domain is GAGVSQSPSNKVTEKGKDVELRCDPISGHTALYWYRQSLGQGLEFLIYFQGNSAPDKSGLPSDRFSAERTGGSVSTLTIQRTQQEDSAVYLCASSSYLAGAETQYFGPGTRLLVL.